Below, 8 T cell receptor beta chains from the same sample are listed, as sequenced in a study of cytomegalovirus exposure and HLA in healthy donors (dated by TCRdb to 2016 to 2017). The library was produced with the immunoSEQ multiplex PCR assay. For the multiplex PCR, a mixture combining 60 forward primers for TCR Vbeta segments and 13 reverse primers for TCR Jbeta segments was used. The table was pulled from immuneACCESS by TCRdb, which kept in-frame rearrangements only. Such tables lose some clones; where checked, under half of the loss comes from unresolved V genes, and the rest has no known cause. The sample contains over 100,000 clones, roughly four fifths of them found a single time. The leading ten clones occupy roughly 7% of the sample. Sample: PBMCs. These receptors originate from a male donor in good health and CMV-seronegative.

The gene calls are TRBV28 and TRBJ2-1, with D perhaps TRBD1 (5 bases). The CDR3 loop spans 15 amino acids. V lost 3 bases and J 1 base, leaving 10 bases between the germline ends. Germline CDR1 reads MDHEN; CDR2 reads SYDVKM. The CDR3 here is CASSFRQGSYNEQFF. The CDR3 bases are TGTGCCAGCAGTTTTAGGCAGGGTTCCTACAATGAGCAGTTCTTC.

This clone occurred once. The J gene is TRBJ2-1, the V gene TRBV7-9, with no clear D. This CDR3 is built from 16 residues. Trimming removed 1 base from V and 6 bases from J, with 16 bases in between. The germline V gene encodes CDR1 SEHNR and CDR2 FQNEAQ (reference sequence). CDR3 loop: CASSLVGWSAGNEQFF. The DNA of the CDR3 is TGTGCCAGCAGCTTAGTCGGGTGGTCAGCCGGCAATGAGCAGTTCTTC.

The chain is built from TRBV7-8 and TRBJ1-1; tentatively, D is TRBD1 (5 bases). The V gene's germline CDR1 is SGHVS and CDR2 FQNEAQ. The ends were cut back, 1 base at V and 4 bases at J, with 13 bases in the middle. The CDR3 is 15 residues long. CDR3 region: CASSLVPGRATEAFF. The DNA of the CDR3 is TGTGCCAGCAGCTTAGTTCCCGGCAGGGCCACTGAAGCTTTCTTT.

V gene TRBV28 combines with J gene TRBJ2-4; tentative D call: TRBD2 (5 bases). From germline, CDR1 is MDHEN and CDR2 SYDVKM. CDR3 length: 13 residues. V dropped 3 bases and J dropped 9 bases, with 12 bases sitting between them. The CDR3 coding sequence is TGTGCCAGCAGTTTCAAGGTCAGCGGCATTCAGTACTTC. Translation gives CASSFKVSGIQYF.

The rearrangement links TRBV19 to TRBJ2-5; no clear D gene. The germline V gene encodes CDR1 LNHDA and CDR2 SQIVND (reference sequence). The CDR3 totals 14 residues. V was cut by 6 bases and J by 3 bases, with 14 bases left in between. The CDR3 nucleotides read TGTGCCAGTAGCCTATCAGAAGACAAAGAGACCCAGTACTTC. It codes for CASSLSEDKETQYF.

The V and J genes are TRBV27 and TRBJ1-2, with D tentatively TRBD1 (5 bases). Between the trimmed V and J ends, which lost 6 bases and 7 bases, there was a span of 18 bases. The CDR3 runs to 14 residues. Germline V gene data show CDR1 as MNHEY and CDR2 as SMNVEV (reference sequence). The CDR3 spells CASRGSGRSAGYTF. The CDR3 DNA sequence: TGTGCCAGCAGAGGCTCAGGGAGGAGCGCTGGCTACACCTTC.

This chain links TRBV7-8 with TRBJ2-3; 15 nucleotides line up with TRBD2. In germline, CDR1 is SGHVS, CDR2 FQNEAQ. This CDR3 has 16 residues. With V trimmed by 5 bases and J by 7 bases, 7 bases remained unmatched. As DNA, the CDR3 is TGTGCCAGCAGCCTAGGGACTAGCGGGGGGCAAAATACGCAGTATTTT. Translating gives CASSLGTSGGQNTQYF. The full variable domain, with the rest looked up from reference TRBV7-8 and TRBJ2-3, is GAGVSQSPRYKVAKRGQDVALRCDPISGHVSLFWYQQALGQGPEFLTYFQNEAQLDKSGLPSDRFFAERPEGSVSTLKIQRTQQEDSAVYLCASSLGTSGGQNTQYFGPGTRLTVL.

The gene calls are TRBV4-3 and TRBJ1-1; D unresolved. Looked up from germline, CDR1 is LGHNA and CDR2 is YSLEER. The CDR3 extends over 13 amino acids. The V gene lost 0 bases and the J gene lost 7 bases, with 9 bases spanning the gap. CDR3: CASSQDRVVEAFF. In DNA, the CDR3 is TGCGCCAGCAGCCAAGATCGGGTGGTTGAAGCTTTCTTT.